These T cell receptor beta chains were read from a single sample in a study of Ad26.COV2.S vaccination and SARS-CoV-2 variants. Profiling relied on immunoSEQ multiplex PCR, and the TCRdb table lists in-frame clones only, not all of them. The table lists about 330,000 clones, 90% of them singletons. Source: peripheral blood, taken in a trial of Ad26.COV2.S vaccine versus placebo. All receptors derive from a person between 18 and 59 years old who received the Ad26.COV2.S COVID-19 vaccine or a placebo. Both conserved end residues are trimmed from each CDR3.

v_call: TRBV29-1; j_call: TRBJ1-2; cdr3_aa: SVETAGADYGYT
v_call: TRBV27; j_call: TRBJ1-3; cdr3_aa: ASSSAPLGGRDRESEDTIY
v_call: TRBV10-1; j_call: TRBJ2-1; cdr3_aa: ASSMSRGGKNNEQF
v_call: TRBV5-1; j_call: TRBJ1-2; cdr3_aa: ASSNGIPPNYGYT
v_call: TRBV19; j_call: TRBJ1-5; cdr3_aa: ASNAGGSGPQH
v_call: TRBV4-1; j_call: TRBJ1-4; cdr3_aa: ASSHRTGEYEKLF
v_call: TRBV7-9; j_call: TRBJ1-2; cdr3_aa: ASSSSSGTGIESPKST
v_call: TRBV5-4; j_call: TRBJ1-2; cdr3_aa: ASTTWSPQDYGYT
v_call: TRBV15; j_call: TRBJ2-5; cdr3_aa: ATSRVFTGETQY
v_call: TRBV4-1; j_call: TRBJ2-1; cdr3_aa: ASSLWGASGYNEQF
v_call: TRBV25-1; j_call: TRBJ1-1; cdr3_aa: ASSGQNTEAF
v_call: TRBV2; j_call: TRBJ2-7; cdr3_aa: ASGYSYEQY
v_call: TRBV3-1/TRBV3-2; j_call: TRBJ1-3; cdr3_aa: ASSPKAGNTIY
v_call: TRBV6-4; j_call: TRBJ2-3; cdr3_aa: ASSPVLGRSQY
v_call: TRBV4-1; j_call: TRBJ1-5; cdr3_aa: ASSHRDRGGGNQPQH
v_call: TRBV19; j_call: TRBJ1-2; cdr3_aa: ASSKAYRYGYT
v_call: TRBV2; j_call: TRBJ1-2; cdr3_aa: ASSPATGVPYGYT
v_call: TRBV6-2/TRBV6-3; j_call: TRBJ1-2; cdr3_aa: ASSARTAIYGYT
v_call: TRBV5-5; j_call: TRBJ2-5; cdr3_aa: ASSLTTEEETQY
v_call: TRBV5-5; j_call: TRBJ1-1; cdr3_aa: ASSFTPGQDSGF